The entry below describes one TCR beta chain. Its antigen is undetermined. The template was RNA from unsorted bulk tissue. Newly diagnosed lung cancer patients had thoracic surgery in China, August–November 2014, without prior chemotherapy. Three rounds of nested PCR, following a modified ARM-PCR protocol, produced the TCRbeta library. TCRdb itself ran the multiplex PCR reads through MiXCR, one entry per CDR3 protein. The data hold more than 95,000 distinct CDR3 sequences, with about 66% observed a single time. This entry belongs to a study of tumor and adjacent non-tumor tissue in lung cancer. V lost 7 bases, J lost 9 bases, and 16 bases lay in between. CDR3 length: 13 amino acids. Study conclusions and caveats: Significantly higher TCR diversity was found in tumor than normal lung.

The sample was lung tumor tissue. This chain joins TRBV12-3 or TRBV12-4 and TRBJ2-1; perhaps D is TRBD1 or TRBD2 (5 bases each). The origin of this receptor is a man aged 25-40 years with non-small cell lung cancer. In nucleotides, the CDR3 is TGTGCCAGCACCTTGACTGAGAGGGGTGAGCAGTTCTTC. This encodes CASTLTERGEQFF.